The 27 T cell receptor beta chains listed next were all sequenced from one sample in a study of T cell clonotyping in hematopoietic cell transplantation. Profiled with immunoSEQ multiplex PCR; TCRdb holds only in-frame clones, not every one. The data show more than 40,000 clones, with around 85% seen just once and around 3% held by the top ten. The time point: recipient sample about 28 days before transplant, after cytoreduction. Sequencing was performed on peripheral blood mononuclear cells, taken before stem cell transplant. The source is a man aged 55-75 years with acute myeloid leukemia. Some clones in this sample may be carry-over from other donors' samples.

The sample holds one count of this clone. The chain has TRBV6-1 and TRBJ1-5, with TRBD1 matching over 8 bases. This CDR3 comprises 14 residues. V shed 5 bases and J 1 base; nucleotides not matched to a gene: 1. From germline, CDR1 is MNHNS and CDR2 SASEGT. CDR3 in DNA: TGTGCCAGCAGTCACAGGGGGAGCAATCAGCCCCAGCATTTT. Translating it yields CASSHRGSNQPQHF.

This clone was seen just once. The V gene is TRBV28, the J gene TRBJ1-6; D may be TRBD1 (5 bases). Germline V gives CDR1 MDHEN, CDR2 SYDVKM. This CDR3 is built from 15 residues. V lost 9 bases to trimming and J lost 4 bases, with 16 bases between them. Here the CDR3 DNA reads TGTGCCAGTAGCTTCGTTGGGGGTTATAATTCACCCCTCCACTTT. It encodes CASSFVGGYNSPLHF.

The rearrangement joins TRBV5-4 to TRBJ1-4; a possible D gene is TRBD1 (6 bases). CDR1 and CDR2 from the germline V gene are SGHNT and YYREEE (reference sequence). V was trimmed by 4 bases and J by 4 bases, leaving 11 bases between them. This CDR3 region has 14 residues. The CDR3 DNA is TGTGCCAGCAGCATCGACAGGTTTAATGAAAAACTGTTTTTT. Its translation: CASSIDRFNEKLFF.

The chain has TRBV5-1 and TRBJ1-6; D not resolved. Between the trimmed V and J ends, which lost 3 bases and 5 bases, there was a span of 15 bases. In germline, CDR1 is SGHRS, CDR2 YFSETQ. This CDR3 is 16 amino acids long. The CDR3 reads CASSYGLTLDNSPLHF. The CDR3 DNA reads as TGCGCCAGCAGCTACGGACTAACCCTCGATAATTCACCCCTCCACTTT. Looking up the rest from reference TRBV5-1 and TRBJ1-6 gives the full variable domain: KAGVTQTPRYLIKTRGQQVTLSCSPISGHRSVSWYQQTPGQGLQFLFEYFSETQRNKGNFPGRFSGRQFSNSRSEMNVSTLELGDSALYLCASSYGLTLDNSPLHFGNGTRLTVT.

V usage is TRBV29-1 and J usage is TRBJ2-1; 7 bases are shared with TRBD1. Germline V gene sequence: CDR1 SQVTM, CDR2 ANQGSEA. The CDR3 is 14 residues long. With 0 bases clipped from V and 5 bases from J, the junction kept 4 bases outside the gene matches. CDR3 residues: CSVEDRQGNNEQFF. The CDR3 nucleotides are TGCAGCGTTGAAGATAGACAGGGAAACAATGAGCAGTTCTTC.

The gene calls are TRBV28 and TRBJ2-7, with a weak D call TRBD1 (5 bases). The V gene's germline CDR1 is MDHEN and CDR2 SYDVKM. Trimming took 5 bases from V and 1 from J, leaving 12 bases between them. This CDR3 has 14 residues. CDR3 nucleotides: TGTGCCAGCAGTGGGGCGGTACTATCCTACGAGCAGTACTTC. This encodes CASSGAVLSYEQYF.

The V gene is TRBV6-5, the J gene TRBJ2-5; D is perhaps TRBD2 (6 bases). V was trimmed by 6 bases and J by 5 bases, leaving 19 bases between them. CDR1 and CDR2 from the germline V gene are MNHEY and SVGAGI. The CDR3 sequence is 15 residues long. In DNA, the CDR3 is TGTGCCAGCAGCCGACCGGCGGGCAGCGGGGAGACCCAGTACTTC. Amino acid sequence: CASSRPAGSGETQYF.

With respect to this clone: Mismatch with germline at one junction end may stem from a read error. The V call is TRBV19, the J call TRBJ1-5; the D is unclear. Germline V gives CDR1 LNHDA, CDR2 SQIVND (reference sequence). The length of the CDR3 is 15 residues. The CDR3 spells CASRIVHKSNQPQHF. DNA of the CDR3: TGTGCCAGTAGAATAGTTCACAAGAGCAATCAGCCCCAGCATTTT.

The CDR3 DNA reads TGTGCCAGCAGATATCCCTACACCGACAGGGTTGGCGGCTACACCTTC. This sequence encodes CASRYPYTDRVGGYTF. V usage is TRBV28 and J usage is TRBJ1-2; 7 nucleotides agree with TRBD1. This CDR3 has 16 amino acids. V lost 6 bases and J lost 8; bases outside the gene matches: 18. Germline-derived CDR1 and CDR2 are MDHEN and SYDVKM.

This chain links TRBV4-2 with TRBJ2-5, with D tentatively TRBD2 (5 bases). CDR3 length: 13 amino acids. The V and J ends lost 10 bases and 5 bases respectively, with 17 bases between them. Germline assignment: CDR1 LGHNA and CDR2 YNFKEQ. CDR3 region: CATGVNVLETQYF. The CDR3 DNA sequence: TGTGCCACCGGGGTGAACGTTTTGGAGACCCAGTACTTC.

The CDR3: CASSLGQGNSPLHF. The CDR3 DNA sequence: TGTGCCAGCAGTTTAGGGCAGGGAAATTCACCCCTCCACTTT. This chain uses TRBV28 with TRBJ1-6, with D possibly being TRBD1 (5 bases). The CDR3 loop spans 14 amino acids. CDR1 and CDR2 (germline): MDHEN, SYDVKM. V lost 2 bases to trimming and J lost 7 bases, with 9 bases between them. The variable domain in full, completed from reference TRBV28 and TRBJ1-6, reads DVKVTQSSRYLVKRTGEKVFLECVQDMDHENMFWYRQDPGLGLRLIYFSYDVKMKEKGDIPEGYSVSREKKERFSLILESASTNQTSMYLCASSLGQGNSPLHFGNGTRLTVT.

This clone is a singleton in its sample. V gene TRBV7-2 combines with J gene TRBJ2-5; 13 bases fit TRBD2. This CDR3 is built from 16 residues. The germline gives CDR1 SGHTA, CDR2 FQGNSA. V shed 5 bases and J 6 bases; nucleotides not matched to a gene: 9. The CDR3 here is CASSPGGLAGAKTQYF. CDR3 DNA sequence: TGTGCCAGCAGCCCGGGTGGACTAGCGGGGGCAAAGACCCAGTACTTC.

The rearrangement uses TRBV6-5 and TRBJ1-3, with D possibly matching TRBD1 (5 bases). V was shortened by 2 bases and J by 1 base, with 12 bases between the two germline ends. The germline V gene encodes CDR1 MNHEY and CDR2 SVGAGI. The CDR3 is 16 amino acids. In DNA, the CDR3 is TGTGCCAGCAGTTACCGGGACCCTGTGTCTGGAAACACCATATATTTT. Amino acid sequence: CASSYRDPVSGNTIYF.

This clone was seen a single time. The chain combines TRBV6-5 with TRBJ1-2; D possibly corresponds to TRBD1 (6 bases). V was pared by 7 bases and J by 4 bases, with 16 bases between. CDR1 is MNHEY and CDR2 is SVGAGI in the germline V gene. This CDR3 region has 14 residues. The CDR3 reads CASNGWGAGYGYTF. The CDR3 DNA sequence: TGTGCCAGCAACGGGTGGGGGGCGGGCTATGGCTACACCTTC.

The chain combines TRBV6-6 with TRBJ2-7; 10 bases line up with TRBD1. The V segment lost 2 bases and the J segment 3 bases; nucleotides outside the gene matches: 1. In germline, CDR1 is MNHNY, CDR2 SVGAGI (reference sequence). The CDR3 consists of 14 residues. CDR3 coding DNA: TGTGCCAGCAGTTACCGGGACAGGGGCTACGAGCAGTACTTC. As protein: CASSYRDRGYEQYF.

The rearrangement links TRBV7-2 to TRBJ2-2, with 10 bases that match TRBD2. With 5 bases clipped from V and 2 bases from J, the junction kept 11 bases outside the gene matches. CDR3 length: 18 residues. The germline CDR1 and CDR2 sequences are SGHTA and FQGNSA. The DNA for the CDR3 is TGTGCCAGCAGCGCCCGGCCCCTAGCGGGGGCAAACACCGGGGAGCTGTTTTTT. Its translation is CASSARPLAGANTGELFF.

This clone appeared a single time. V gene TRBV19 combines with J gene TRBJ1-5, with D uncertain. The ends were cut back, 0 bases at V and 3 bases at J, with 6 bases in the middle. Germline V CDR1 and CDR2: LNHDA, SQIVND (reference sequence). There are 14 residues in the CDR3. This CDR3 reads CASSIEGSNQPQHF. CDR3 in DNA: TGTGCCAGTAGTATAGAAGGATCCAATCAGCCCCAGCATTTT. Full variable domain (remainder filled in from reference TRBV19 and TRBJ1-5): DGGITQSPKYLFRKEGQNVTLSCEQNLNHDAMYWYRQDPGQGLRLIYYSQIVNDFQKGDIAEGYSVSREKKESFPLTVTSAQKNPTAFYLCASSIEGSNQPQHFGDGTRLSIL.

The chain links TRBV7-2 to TRBJ1-3; D call uncertain. This CDR3 contains 15 residues. The germline gives CDR1 SGHTA, CDR2 FQGNSA. Trimming removed 1 base at V and 0 bases at J, with 7 bases between. The CDR3 loop reads CASSLVVSSGNTIYF. DNA for the CDR3: TGTGCCAGCAGCTTAGTGGTCAGCTCTGGAAACACCATATATTTT.

The J gene is TRBJ2-3, the V gene TRBV7-3; D ambiguous. With 2 bases removed from V and 4 bases from J, the gap between germline ends came to 4 bases. Germline V lookup: CDR1 SGHTA, CDR2 FQGTGA. The CDR3 sequence is 12 residues long. This CDR3 is CASSLYADTQYF. DNA of the CDR3: TGTGCCAGCAGCTTATACGCAGATACGCAGTATTTT. Together with reference TRBV7-3 and TRBJ2-3, the CDR3 gives the full variable domain: GAGVSQTPSNKVTEKGKYVELRCDPISGHTALYWYRQSLGQGPEFLIYFQGTGAADDSGLPNDRFFAVRPEGSVSTLKIQRTERGDSAVYLCASSLYADTQYFGPGTRLTVL.

J is TRBJ2-7 and V is TRBV7-8, with 13 bases matching TRBD2. V lost 3 bases to trimming and J lost 4 bases; unmatched junction nucleotides: 12. The CDR3 is 18 amino acids. Germline V lookup: CDR1 SGHVS, CDR2 FQNEAQ. CDR3 protein: CASSFGPYVTSGGYEQYF. The CDR3 DNA reads TGTGCCAGCAGCTTTGGGCCGTATGTGACTAGCGGGGGGTACGAGCAGTACTTC.

The chain recombines TRBV30 with TRBJ2-3; 7 bases are shared with TRBD2. V shed 3 bases and J 0 bases; nucleotides not matched to a gene: 6. The CDR3 contains 15 residues. The germline CDR1 and CDR2 sequences are GTSNPN and SVGIG (reference sequence). In DNA form, the CDR3 reads TGTGCCTGGAGAAAACTAGCGTTGAGCACAGATACGCAGTATTTT. Translated, it gives CAWRKLALSTDTQYF.

The V call is TRBV7-2, the J call TRBJ2-3, with 12 bases lining up with TRBD2. The CDR3 totals 15 residues. V gave up 3 bases and J gave up 5 bases; unmatched junction bases: 3. Germline lookup yields CDR1 SGHTA and CDR2 FQGNSA. The chain's CDR3 is CASSFGGLAGDTQYF. The DNA for the CDR3 is TGTGCCAGCAGCTTCGGGGGACTAGCGGGAGATACGCAGTATTTT. The full variable domain, with the rest looked up from reference TRBV7-2 and TRBJ2-3, is GAGVSQSPSNKVTEKGKDVELRCDPISGHTALYWYRQSLGQGLEFLIYFQGNSAPDKSGLPSDRFSAERTGGSVSTLTIQRTQQEDSAVYLCASSFGGLAGDTQYFGPGTRLTVL.

J is TRBJ1-1 and V is TRBV6-5; no clear D. The V gene's germline CDR1 is MNHEY and CDR2 SVGAGI. Trimming cost V 3 bases and J 3 bases, with 8 bases left between them. This CDR3 is built from 13 residues. CDR3 region: CASSYYRDTEAFF. The CDR3 bases are TGTGCCAGCAGTTATTACCGGGACACTGAAGCTTTCTTT.

The J gene is TRBJ2-2, the V gene TRBV5-1; the D gene is possibly TRBD2 (5 bases). Germline V gives CDR1 SGHRS, CDR2 YFSETQ. This CDR3 contains 13 residues. V lost 6 bases and J 4 bases, leaving 10 bases between the germline ends. CDR3 residues: CASTKAGTGELFF. In DNA form, the CDR3 reads TGCGCCAGCACCAAGGCGGGCACCGGGGAGCTGTTTTTT.

The rearrangement joins TRBV6-5 to TRBJ1-4; D possibly corresponds to TRBD1 (5 bases). The CDR3 loop spans 13 amino acids. CDR1 and CDR2 from the germline V gene are MNHEY and SVGAGI. V was trimmed by 6 bases and J by 6 bases, leaving 11 bases between them. As DNA, the CDR3 is TGTGCCAGCAGCACGGGGGGAGATGAAAAACTGTTTTTT. It yields the protein CASSTGGDEKLFF.

The chain recombines TRBV7-3 with TRBJ2-3, with 8 nucleotides matching TRBD2. CDR1 and CDR2 (germline): SGHTA, FQGTGA. The CDR3 spans 16 residues. With V trimmed by 5 bases and J by 0 bases, 7 bases remained unmatched. The CDR3 region is CASSTMAGGSTDTQYF. In DNA form, the CDR3 reads TGTGCCAGCAGCACAATGGCGGGGGGAAGCACAGATACGCAGTATTTT.

The genes are TRBV7-2 and TRBJ2-7, with 9 bases that match TRBD1. The V and J ends lost 1 base and 6 bases, in that order; junction bases with no gene match: 4. The germline CDR1 and CDR2 sequences are SGHTA and FQGNSA. The CDR3 spans 14 residues. CDR3 residues: CASSLGKTGGEQYF. CDR3 DNA sequence: TGTGCCAGCAGCTTAGGAAAGACAGGGGGCGAGCAGTACTTC. The entire variable domain, with the rest obtained from reference TRBV7-2 and TRBJ2-7, is as follows: GAGVSQSPSNKVTEKGKDVELRCDPISGHTALYWYRQSLGQGLEFLIYFQGNSAPDKSGLPSDRFSAERTGGSVSTLTIQRTQQEDSAVYLCASSLGKTGGEQYFGPGTRLTVT.